These 18 T cell receptor beta chains were all obtained from the same sample, sequenced in a study of blood T cells in healthy people across ages. A second PCR, run for about 6 to 11 cycles, used a sample-barcoded 5' primer plus a J-beta primer mix. MiXCR was run by TCRdb on the 5' RACE reads, yielding one entry per CDR3 protein. Found here are fewer than 800,000 distinct CDR3 sequences, 45% to 50% of them singletons; the top ten hold under 35%. Material for sequencing was blood. These receptors were obtained from a woman aged 60-75 years in good health.

This clonotype occurred once. The chain carries TRBV7-9 and TRBJ2-1; D is undetermined. Germline lookup yields CDR1 SEHNR and CDR2 FQNEAQ (reference sequence). The CDR3 length is 14 residues. V dropped 5 bases and J dropped 7 bases, with 15 bases sitting between them. CDR3 sequence: CASSLNRLGNEQFF. Here the CDR3 DNA reads TGTGCCAGCAGCCTAAACCGACTGGGGAATGAGCAGTTCTTC.

The chain combines TRBV12-3 or TRBV12-4 with TRBJ1-2; D may be TRBD1 (6 bases). V was clipped by 5 bases and J by 8 bases, with 12 bases between them. This CDR3 contains 12 residues. CDR3 protein: CASSGSGAGYTF. The CDR3, as DNA: TGTGCCAGCAGTGGGTCAGGGGCCGGCTACACCTTC.

With respect to this clonotype: A read error may be the cause here, since a much bigger clone is one base away. The CDR3 protein is CASSLAAGDTDTQYF. The CDR3 DNA sequence: TGCGCCAGCAGCTTGGCCGCCGGCGACACAGATACGCAGTATTTT. This chain connects TRBV5-1 to TRBJ2-3; D not resolved. This CDR3 has 15 amino acids. Germline V lookup: CDR1 SGHRS, CDR2 YFSETQ. V was trimmed by 0 bases and J by 2 bases, leaving 10 bases between them.

With regard to this clonotype: One end of the junction does not line up with germline, which may come from a read error. This rearrangement joins TRBV6-2 or TRBV6-3 to TRBJ2-7; the D gene could be TRBD1 or TRBD2 (5 bases each). This CDR3 contains 15 residues. Per germline, CDR1 MNHEY and CDR2 SVGEGT. The CDR3 DNA sequence: TGTGCCAGCAGCTCCGGGGCCTTAGGATCCTTCGAGCAGTACTTC. This translates into CASSSGALGSFEQYF.

In DNA form, the CDR3 reads TGTGCCGCGGGCAACACGAACCAAGAGACCCAGTACTTC. Its protein is CAAGNTNQETQYF. This rearrangement joins TRBV28 to TRBJ2-5; D is perhaps TRBD2 (5 bases). V lost 11 bases to trimming and J lost 0 bases, with 13 bases between them. Germline-derived CDR1 and CDR2 are MDHEN and SYDVKM. The CDR3 length is 13 residues.

The chain carries TRBV3-1 and TRBJ1-2; weak D call: TRBD1 (6 bases). Trimming stripped 4 bases from V and 5 bases from J, with 17 bases between. Per germline, CDR1 LGHDT and CDR2 YNNKEL (reference sequence). This CDR3 has 15 amino acids. This chain's CDR3 is CASSRLGGIQYGYTF. In DNA form, the CDR3 reads TGTGCCAGCAGCCGGCTCGGGGGCATCCAGTATGGCTACACCTTC.

The chain couples TRBV12-3 or TRBV12-4 to TRBJ2-7, with 8 bases aligning to TRBD1. The J call may be incorrect, as the DNA end agrees better with TRBJ2-5. The CDR3 is 15 residues long. DNA for the CDR3: TGTGCCAGCAGTTTAAACAGGGGGTCCTGGGAGACCCAGTACTTC. Amino acid sequence: CASSLNRGSWETQYF.

This clonotype was picked up a small number of times. This chain connects TRBV15 to TRBJ2-7; possibly TRBD1 for D (6 bases). This CDR3 spans 13 amino acids. Germline assignment: CDR1 LNHNV and CDR2 YYDKDF (reference sequence). V dropped 3 bases and J dropped 2 bases, with 8 bases sitting between them. Here the CDR3 DNA reads TGTGCCACCAGCAGCCGGGACACCTACGAGCAGTACTTC. Its translation: CATSSRDTYEQYF.

As regards this clonotype: A read error may produce the germline difference seen at one junction end. The V gene is TRBV6-2 or TRBV6-3, the J gene TRBJ2-1; D unclear. CDR3 length: 15 amino acids. Germline V lookup: CDR1 MNHEY, CDR2 SVGEGT. The CDR3 here is CTSSYMWDSYNEQFF. CDR3 coding DNA: TGTACCAGCAGTTACATGTGGGACTCCTACAATGAGCAGTTCTTC.

V and J are TRBV4-3 and TRBJ2-1; TRBD2 matches 12 bases. CDR1 and CDR2 (germline): LGHNA, YSLEER. The CDR3 has 16 residues. J gave up 4 bases and V 4 bases, and 5 bases lay outside the gene matches. DNA of the CDR3: TGCGCCAGCAGCCGAGGACTAGCGGGAAAATACAATGAGCAGTTCTTC. This codes for CASSRGLAGKYNEQFF.

V and J are TRBV12-3 or TRBV12-4 and TRBJ2-1; 8 bases are shared with TRBD2. The CDR3 is made up of 14 amino acids. The trim removed 2 bases at V and 10 bases at J, leaving 7 bases unmatched. Written as DNA, the CDR3 is TGTGCCAGCAGTTTACCCTCAGGGACTAGGGAGCAGTTCTTC. Protein product: CASSLPSGTREQFF.

The V and J genes are TRBV24-1 and TRBJ2-1; 13 bases are a match to TRBD2. CDR1 is KGHDR and CDR2 is SFDVKD in the germline V gene. Germline trimming cut 2 bases from V and 8 bases from J; bases unmatched to any gene: 8. This CDR3 spans 17 amino acids. CDR3 sequence: CATSDSRTSGSFYEQFF. The CDR3 DNA reads TGTGCCACCAGTGATTCCCGGACTAGCGGGAGTTTCTATGAGCAGTTCTTC.

The CDR3 region is CASSPFEGRAFF. CDR3 nucleotides: TGTGCCAGCTCACCGTTTGAGGGTAGAGCTTTCTTT. The rearrangement links TRBV18 to TRBJ1-1; D call uncertain. V was cut by 3 bases and J by 10 bases, with 12 bases left in between. The CDR3 has 12 residues. From germline, CDR1 is KGHSH and CDR2 LQKENI.

V usage is TRBV5-1 and J usage is TRBJ2-5; D gene ambiguous. Germline lookup yields CDR1 SGHRS and CDR2 YFSETQ. Trimming took 0 bases from V and 0 from J, leaving 9 bases between them. This CDR3 spans 15 amino acids. The CDR3 DNA reads TGCGCCAGCAGCTTGGGAGCTATAAACCAAGAGACCCAGTACTTC. As protein: CASSLGAINQETQYF.

This chain uses TRBV7-6 with TRBJ2-3, with D perhaps matching TRBD2 (5 bases). V gave up 2 bases and J gave up 2 bases, with 8 bases separating them. In germline, CDR1 is SGHVS, CDR2 FNYEAQ. The CDR3 runs to 14 residues. This chain's CDR3 is CASSLNGITDTQYF. CDR3 coding DNA: TGTGCCAGCAGCTTAAACGGGATCACAGATACGCAGTATTTT.

The count of this clonotype is one. This chain joins TRBV6-5 and TRBJ2-2; tentatively, D is TRBD2 (7 bases). CDR3 length: 15 residues. Germline values: CDR1 MNHEY, CDR2 SVGAGI. Trimming cost V 2 bases and J 7 bases, with 14 bases left between them. This chain's CDR3 is CASSYRGERGGELFF. In nucleotides, the CDR3 is TGTGCCAGCAGTTACAGGGGGGAGCGGGGCGGGGAGCTGTTTTTT.

This clonotype was counted once. This may be a read error: a much more frequent sequence differs by one nucleotide. This rearrangement joins TRBV10-3 to TRBJ2-1; tentatively, D is TRBD1 (7 bases). V gave up 6 bases and J gave up 2 bases, with 11 bases separating them. From germline, CDR1 is ENHRY and CDR2 SYGVKD. The CDR3 covers 14 residues. The chain's CDR3 is CAIRQGGTYNEQFF. The CDR3 nucleotides read TGTGCCATCAGGCAGGGGGGTACCTACAATGAGCAGTTCTTC.

The chain carries TRBV2 and TRBJ2-7; D is ambiguous. The CDR3 consists of 14 residues. Trimming removed 7 bases at V and 1 base at J, with 14 bases between. Germline CDR1 SNHLY, CDR2 FYNNEI. The DNA of the CDR3 is TGTGCCAGCAAAGGCGGAGTAAGTTCCTACGAGCAGTACTTC. Protein: CASKGGVSSYEQYF.